The 5 T cell receptor beta chains presented below share a single source sample, sequenced in a study of blood T cell repertoires in COVID-19. The protocol was immunoSEQ multiplex PCR, while the TCRdb copy is restricted to in-frame clones and leaves out a portion. In the table there are approximately 130,000 clones, more than 80% of which are singletons. Sequencing was carried out using peripheral blood. These receptors were taken from a human donor in a cohort sampled during active COVID-19.

The rearrangement links TRBV19 to TRBJ1-4, with D uncertain. This CDR3 spans 12 amino acids. Germline V gene lookup returns CDR1 LNHDA and CDR2 SQIVND (reference sequence). V was shortened by 3 bases and J by 8 bases, with 7 bases between the two germline ends. CDR3 residues: CASSIHGEKLFF. The DNA of the CDR3 is TGTGCCAGTAGTATTCATGGCGAAAAACTGTTTTTT.

V gene TRBV6-2 or TRBV6-3 combines with J gene TRBJ2-7; 9 bases are shared with TRBD1. The germline V gene encodes CDR1 MNHEY and CDR2 SVGEGT. The junction had 8 bases not matched to a gene; V was cut back by 5 bases and J by 6 bases. The CDR3 consists of 14 residues. CDR3 sequence: CASSTGTGKGEQYV. CDR3 sequence (DNA): TGTGCCAGCAGTACCGGGACAGGGAAAGGCGAGCAGTACGTC.

The V call is TRBV5-1, the J call TRBJ2-1; 10 bases agree with TRBD2. CDR1 SGHRS and CDR2 YFSETQ come from the germline V gene. With V trimmed by 0 bases and J by 6 bases, 3 bases remained unmatched. The CDR3 sequence is 15 residues long. The CDR3 is CASSLVASGSNEQFF. DNA for the CDR3: TGCGCCAGCAGCTTGGTGGCTAGCGGGAGCAATGAGCAGTTCTTC.

Comment on this clone: This same CDR3 is encoded by further DNA sequences in the sample. This rearrangement joins TRBV5-1 to TRBJ1-2; 8 bases line up with TRBD1. Germline assignment: CDR1 SGHRS and CDR2 YFSETQ. The CDR3 is 13 amino acids. J gave up 5 bases and V 4 bases, and 4 bases lay outside the gene matches. CDR3 residues: CASSDTGGYGYTF. DNA for the CDR3: TGCGCCAGCAGCGACACAGGGGGGTATGGCTACACCTTC.

The chain's CDR3 is CASSLTLGEAFF. Here the CDR3 DNA reads TGCGCCAGCAGCTTAACACTCGGGGAAGCTTTCTTT. V gene TRBV5-1 combines with J gene TRBJ1-1; no clear D gene. This CDR3 is 12 amino acids long. Germline-derived CDR1 and CDR2 are SGHRS and YFSETQ. Trimming removed 2 bases at V and 8 bases at J, with 10 bases between.